The subject of this entry is one T cell receptor (beta chain). It lacks a known antigen. Base qualities are not at hand, and no much larger clone is one base apart. The cohort consisted of fewer than 700 healthy bone marrow donors. All cohort members were sampled while nominally healthy, although unrecorded immune exposures were likely present. The donor was CMV seronegative and belonged to the group of over 350 seronegative cohort members. A peripheral blood sample was collected from each donor, and TCR beta sequencing was performed on peripheral blood mononuclear cells. The Qiagen DNeasy Blood Extraction Kit was used to extract genomic DNA from the blood cell samples. The data were obtained in a study of cytomegalovirus exposure and HLA in healthy donors (dated by TCRdb to 2016 to 2017). Concerning the study at large: According to an earlier analysis of 550 to 700 of the donors, 150 million to 200 million T cells yielded 90 million to 130 million unique TCR beta sequences and about 300 Gb of sequence data. An early release that covered approximately 600 HLA-typed donors contained approximately 300 gigabases of sequencing data and tens of millions of unique TCR sequences. The genetic ancestry cluster associated with self-reported Caucasian donors included about 81% of the 350 to 500 genotyped donors. The study aimed to test whether cataloging public T cell receptors could reveal signatures of past pathogen exposure. Using immunosequencing, the study profiled T cell repertoires from 640 or so subjects and related those repertoires to cytomegalovirus serostatus. Besides the first cohort of hundreds of subjects, a separate validation cohort made up of 120 different subjects was used. To predict cytomegalovirus infection status, the study combined high-throughput TCR immunosequencing, statistical association of individual TCRs with disease status, and machine learning. In a later analysis, previously published TCR beta repertoires from some 640 donors were re-analyzed and high-resolution HLA genotyping was added so that TCR occurrence patterns could be studied. The later analysis used no new phenotypic data to find candidate immune exposures, relying instead on TCR beta sequences and their occurrence across donors. An earlier analysis of 587 of the donors used high-throughput TCR beta sequencing to judge whether each TCR beta V gene segment behaved as functional or pseudogenic. Alongside the repertoire data, information on donor age, sex, ethnicity and CMV serostatus was compiled. In a later genetic analysis, genome-wide SNP genotypes for about 60% of the 666 donors were used, and that subset was treated as a discovery cohort. Every discovery cohort repertoire had been produced on one sequencing platform. Class I and class II HLA loci were covered by the typing at four-digit resolution. Typing coverage differed by locus: A, B, C, DRB1 and DQB1 were typed in roughly 620-630 donors, DQA1 in approximately 520, DPA1 in 600 to 610, and DPB1 in around 440. Roughly five DR-DQ haplotypes were treated as single units for association and clustering because of strong linkage in the cohort. On average, roughly 250,000 unique TCR beta nucleotide sequences were sequenced per donor among 350 to 400 genotyped donors of the cohort, with roughly 19% of those sequences being non-productive. Paper-wide results and their limitations: Assigning TCR associations to individual alleles was difficult when HLA alleles, especially DR and DQ, strongly co-occurred. Correlated functional status among segregating V segments might reflect linkage disequilibrium, but an unknown experimental factor could not be ruled out. The authors suggested that the approach could potentially be generalized to other disease states and immunological phenotypes. Some IMGT-functional V segments, including TRBV6-2 and TRBV6-3, could not be told apart with the 87-base-pair reads, so those segments were excluded. A later analysis associated approximately 17,000 TCR beta sequences with specific HLA alleles at a false discovery rate of 0.05. According to a later analysis, parvovirus B19, influenza, CMV and Epstein-Barr virus appeared linked to several top co-occurrence clusters. In an earlier analysis of 587 of the donors, most TCR beta V segments appeared in productive rearrangements about 87% or about 30% of the time, broadly matching IMGT annotations. A cluster of highly shared sequence variants was judged likely to be a technical artifact of the sequencing pipeline. A further reported finding was that TCR beta sequences accurately predicted the HLA-A and HLA-B alleles for most subjects in the first cohort. A later analysis found that HLA-associated TCR beta chains were more clonally expanded and had lower generation probabilities than equally common non-associated chains. Most CMV-associated TCR beta chains appeared to be HLA-restricted in a later analysis, and the HLA associations seemed to be driven largely by CMV exposure. In the study, 150 to 200 TCR beta chains were listed as associated with cytomegalovirus. CMV serostatus was the only immune exposure information available for the cohort. HLA typing was unavailable for some donors at each locus, so association tests used only the typed subset. Cytomegalovirus status was reported to be diagnosed by the classifier with high specificity and sensitivity in both the original and validation cohorts. V-gene and J-gene trimming of TCR beta chains was associated with a missense DCLRE1C variant in a later genetic analysis, and the association was replicated in an independent cohort. A later genetic analysis reported fewer N-insertions in productive TCRs among donors in an Asian-associated ancestry cluster than the roughly 670-donor mean. Roughly uniform sequencing depth across donors was assumed in presence/absence analyses, although this assumption may not hold. This cohort had only TCR beta chains sequenced, and the lack of alpha or paired-chain data limited which features could be detected. A later analysis found that TCR association rates varied across HLA loci, with DRB1 alleles showing the most associated TCRs and HLA-C alleles the fewest. Three of the identified cytomegalovirus-associated TCR beta chains were confirmed in vitro to be specific for cytomegalovirus antigens. Some 16 rarely observed V segments, including chromosome 9 orphons, were excluded from the earlier analysis of a few hundred of the donors because counts were too low. Most TCR sequences were observed very rarely across donors, whereas some public TCRs were present in many individuals.

Ends trimmed: V by 0 bases, J by 4 bases; bases unmatched to a gene: 5. Inclusive of the bounding cysteine and phenylalanine, the CDR3 is 15 residues long. The kept DNA is CDR3 alone, 45 bases in frame from the first base. From the germline V gene (reference sequence), CDR1 is MNHEY and CDR2 is SMNVEV. Library preparation was by the immunoSEQ multiplex PCR assay. A mixture of 60 forward primers for TCR Vbeta segments and 13 reverse primers for TCR Jbeta segments was used in the multiplex PCR. A multiplex PCR assay on genomic DNA amplified the CDR3 region of rearranged TCR beta genes. The Illumina HiSeq System was used to sequence the amplified TCR beta libraries as 87-base-pair reads. In the paper's pipeline: In a later analysis, tens of millions of unique TCR beta chains were counted across the approximately 620 repertoires, and around 10 million of these chains were shared by at least two donors. Raw reads were error-corrected and collapsed into unique sequences with a nearest-neighbor algorithm that merged closely related sequences to remove PCR and sequencing errors. CDR3 sequences were aligned to IMGT reference sequences to assign V, D and J gene segments. For a sequence to be retained, a match of at least six nucleotides was required to both a V gene segment and a J gene segment. A rearrangement was called productive if the CDR3 had no stop codons and remained in frame with V and J, and every other rearrangement was called non-productive. CDR3 was defined by IMGT convention, running from the second conserved V-encoded cysteine to the conserved J-encoded phenylalanine. In an earlier analysis of some 550 of the donors, sequences lacking an unambiguous match to a single V gene segment were excluded. An earlier analysis of a few hundred of the donors called V segments functional above 56.7% productive rearrangements and segregating when the between-donor standard deviation exceeded 5%. A statistical classification framework was developed to diagnose cytomegalovirus status using the catalog of TCR beta chain sequences. A later analysis assigned V and J genes by comparing TCR nucleotide sequences with IMGT/GENE-DB human TR gene sequences. The TCRdist pipeline was used in a later analysis to assign CDR3 sequences and most-parsimonious VDJ recombination scenarios. In a later analysis, each TCR beta chain was defined by its CDR3 amino acid sequence together with its V-gene family, and reads without a unique V-gene family were excluded. In a later analysis, approximately 590 highly shared, low-generation-probability nucleotide sequences were removed to address suspected cross-contamination and a sequencing artifact. In a later analysis, a clonal expansion index was calculated for each public chain from normalized within-repertoire ranks of inferred template counts. A later analysis computed generation probabilities with a VDJ recombination model fitted to out-of-frame rearrangements, and checked the results against IGoR. Hypergeometric tests were used in a later analysis to score TCR-TCR, TCR-HLA and TCR-CMV co-occurrence, with a repertoire-size bias correction applied to the TCR pairs. A later analysis estimated false discovery rates by permuting HLA or CMV assignments 20 times. In a later analysis, co-occurring TCRs were grouped with DBSCAN, and TCRdist sequence similarity was added when clustering was performed within HLA-allele-positive subsets. Repertoires with fewer than 30,000 or more than 120,000 public chains were left out of co-occurrence clustering, as were five repertoires with anomalous nucleotide sharing. TCRdb mirrors the immuneACCESS table, restricted to in-frame sequences. Some clones are absent from its copies; in checked studies, under half trace to an unresolved V gene, and the reason for the others is unknown. The DNA gave D and trimming, while V, J and clone size come from that table. This sample gives around 180,000 clones in total; around 87% of them show up just once. Of the sample, approximately 1.7% is held by the ten largest clones.

The sequencing sample was made of PBMCs. This clonotype was obtained from a woman younger than 30 in good health and CMV-seronegative. This sequence uses TRBV27 and TRBJ1-2, and 7 junctional nucleotides match TRBD1. The CDR3: CASSLSAGGRYGYTF. The nucleotides are TGTGCCAGCAGTTTATCCGCAGGGGGACGCTATGGCTACACCTTC.